Reported below is one TCR beta chain. This sample is drawn from a study of radiation and T cells in renal cell carcinoma. The germline CDR1 and CDR2 sequences are SGHVS and FQNEAQ. This CDR3 contains 15 residues. With V trimmed by 8 bases and J by 7 bases, 14 bases remained unmatched. Method: immunoSEQ multiplex PCR; TCRdb's copy keeps in-frame clones and lacks some. The sample yields around 16,000 clones, 55% to 75% seen once. Treatment defined: treatment-naive control, cytoreductive nephrectomy. The patient's renal cell carcinoma had clear cell pathology. Sequenced control tumors were from about a dozen males and a few females, median age around 57.

The TCR comes from a man in his forties with renal cell carcinoma. Sequencing was performed on tumor tissue, taken from a patient whose treatment was nephrectomy without radiotherapy. This chain connects TRBV7-8 to TRBJ1-5, with TRBD1 identical over 7 bases. The CDR3 coding sequence is TGTGCCAGCTGCCCTCAGGCAGGGGGTGGACAGCCCCAGCATTTT. Its translation is CASCPQAGGGQPQHF. The whole variable domain, filled in from reference TRBV7-8 and TRBJ1-5, reads GAGVSQSPRYKVAKRGQDVALRCDPISGHVSLFWYQQALGQGPEFLTYFQNEAQLDKSGLPSDRFFAERPEGSVSTLKIQRTQQEDSAVYLCASCPQAGGGQPQHFGDGTRLSIL.